A selection of T cell receptor beta chains follows, all from one sample in a study of early T cells in non-severe SARS-CoV-2 infection. TCRdb itself ran the 5' RACE reads through MiXCR, one entry per CDR3 protein. The sample consists of tens of thousands of distinct CDR3 sequences, 5% to 6.5% of them appearing once. The sequencing input was whole blood. Receptor source: an adult who was a healthcare worker with PCR-confirmed SARS-CoV-2 infection or an uninfected control (not recorded which). The CDR3 runs from the conserved cysteine through the conserved F or W. Each record gives: clone size, D gene, J gene, V gene, CDR3 DNA, CDR3 protein. D genes are given only for firm matches. Rows may omit the clone size; those that give it use once, few, many or a size class.

many NA TRBJ2-1 TRBV12-2 TGTGCAAGTCGCTCCACTTCGACAGGGGTCACCTACAATGAGCAGTTCTTC CASRSTSTGVTYNEQFF
many TRBD2 TRBJ2-1 TRBV12-3/TRBV12-4 TGTGCCAGCAGTGTATTAGCGGGGGCGGGCAACAATGAGCAGTTCTTC CASSVLAGAGNNEQFF
many NA TRBJ1-1 TRBV7-9 TGTGCCAGCAGCCACGCAAGACCGGCTAGGTTGAACACTGAAGCTTTCTTT CASSHARPARLNTEAFF
few NA TRBJ1-1 TRBV7-8 TGTGCCAGCTACGCGGGCCTGAACACTGAAGCTTTCTTT CASYAGLNTEAFF
NA NA TRBJ2-7 TRBV6-6 TGTGCCAGCAGTTACTTGGGGCCCCCATTTTCCGAGCAGTACTTC CASSYLGPPFSEQYF
few NA TRBJ2-5 TRBV3-1 TGTGCCAGCAGCCCACCGTTACCCGGAGGTGGTGAGACCCAGTACTTC CASSPPLPGGGETQYF
many NA TRBJ2-6 TRBV30 TGTGCCCGTAGGGTTGGGGCCAACGTCCTGACTTTC CARRVGANVLTF
few TRBD1 TRBJ1-2 TRBV4-1 TGCGCCAGCAGCCAACGAATCCCGGGACAGGGAAGTCCCTCCGGGGGCTACACCTTC CASSQRIPGQGSPSGGYTF
many NA TRBJ2-1 TRBV28 TGTGCCAGCAGTTGGTGGGAGACACGCAATGAGCAGTTCTTC CASSWWETRNEQFF
many TRBD1 TRBJ2-7 TRBV20-1 TGCAGTGCTCCAAGTGGGAAGGGGGCGCGCCCGGACGAGCAGTACTTC CSAPSGKGARPDEQYF
few NA TRBJ2-7 TRBV7-9 TGTGCCAGCAGCTTAGCGTTGGGGACACCCAGCTACGAGCAGTACTTC CASSLALGTPSYEQYF
NA TRBD2 TRBJ2-1 TRBV4-3 TGCGCCAGCAGCCAACAAACTAGCGGGGGACACTACAATGAGCAGTTCTTC CASSQQTSGGHYNEQFF
many NA TRBJ2-3 TRBV5-4 TGTGCCAGCAGCTTTGTGAGGCAGACAGATACGCAGTATTTT CASSFVRQTDTQYF
many TRBD2 TRBJ2-5 TRBV5-1 TGCGCCAGCAGCTTAAAGCGGGAGGGCCTAAGGGAGACCCAGTACTTC CASSLKREGLRETQYF
many NA TRBJ1-1 TRBV6-1 TGTGCCAGCACTAAGGGCAGTGTGAACACTGAAGCTTTCTTT CASTKGSVNTEAFF
many NA TRBJ2-7 TRBV30 TGTGCCTGGAGTGTAATACAGAAGAGCTCCTACGAGCAGTACTTC CAWSVIQKSSYEQYF
NA NA TRBJ1-2 TRBV2 TGTGCCAGCGCCCCTAGTTTCAACTATGGCTACACCTTC CASAPSFNYGYTF
NA TRBD2 TRBJ2-2 TRBV12-3/TRBV12-4 TGTGGCAGCACCAAGTGGGGGACTAGCGGGAGGGAAGCCGGGGAGCTGTTTTTT CGSTKWGTSGREAGELFF
few TRBD1 TRBJ1-2 TRBV28 TGTGCCAGCAGACTACAGGGGTCCGTCTATGGCTACACCTTC CASRLQGSVYGYTF
NA NA TRBJ2-4 TRBV6-1 TGTGCCAGCAGTGAAGTATTAGGCGGCGCGACCTTAGCCAAAAACATTCAGTACTTC CASSEVLGGATLAKNIQYF
many TRBD2 TRBJ2-1 TRBV20-1 TGCAGTGTCCCCCGGGGAGTAGCGGGAACCTACAATGAGCAGTTCTTC CSVPRGVAGTYNEQFF
few NA TRBJ1-4 TRBV6-6 TGTGCCAGCAGTTACATCTCGGGCATTCCCGCAACTAATGAAAAACTGTTTTTT CASSYISGIPATNEKLFF
few TRBD2 TRBJ2-3 TRBV5-1 TGCGCCAGCAGCATGCTAGCGGGAGAGGGGAATACGCAGTATTTT CASSMLAGEGNTQYF
many TRBD1 TRBJ2-1 TRBV12-3/TRBV12-4 TGTGCCAGCAGTTTTCGGGACAGGGGATACAATGAGCAGTTCTTC CASSFRDRGYNEQFF
NA NA TRBJ2-5 TRBV14 TGTGCCAGCAGCCAAGCCCCCCAAGAGACCCAGTACTTC CASSQAPQETQYF
many NA TRBJ1-1 TRBV20-1 TGCAGTGCCCTAAAGATGGACGGTAACACTGAAGCTTTCTTT CSALKMDGNTEAFF
few TRBD2 TRBJ2-1 TRBV20-1 TGCAGTGCTTACCCCGGGACTAGCGGGTTCAGTGAGCAGTTCTTC CSAYPGTSGFSEQFF
many NA TRBJ2-1 TRBV4-3 TGCGCCAGCAGCCGAGGGACTCTCTCCTACAATGAGCAGTTCTTC CASSRGTLSYNEQFF
NA TRBD2 TRBJ2-5 TRBV4-3 TGCGCCAGCAGCCAAGGCCTGGCTGCGGGGGAGCAAGAGACCCAGTACTTC CASSQGLAAGEQETQYF
NA TRBD1 TRBJ1-1 TRBV6-5 TGTGCCAGCAGTCCGGGACAGGGACGGACTGAAGCTTTCTTT CASSPGQGRTEAFF
NA NA TRBJ2-5 TRBV7-9 TGTGCCAGCAGCCCAGGGCCCATTCCCAGAGAGACCCAGTACTTC CASSPGPIPRETQYF
many NA TRBJ1-1 TRBV2 TGTGCCAGCAGTCGGGAGACGAACACTGAAGCTTTCTTT CASSRETNTEAFF
NA NA TRBJ1-2 TRBV11-2 TGTGCCAGCAGCTACCACACAGGGAACTATGGCTACACCTTC CASSYHTGNYGYTF
NA TRBD2 TRBJ2-1 TRBV10-1 TGCGCCAGCAGTGACCGACTAGCGGGACCCTACAATGAGCAGTTCTTC CASSDRLAGPYNEQFF
few NA TRBJ2-1 TRBV3-1 TGTGCCAGCAGCCAAGATTCTAATGAGCAGTTCTTC CASSQDSNEQFF
NA NA TRBJ2-3 TRBV12-3/TRBV12-4 TGTGCCAGCAGTTACGGGAGCACAGATACGCAGTATTTT CASSYGSTDTQYF
many NA TRBJ1-1 TRBV7-9 TGTGCCAGCAGCTCCGGGGCCGATGGGACTGAAGCTTTCTTT CASSSGADGTEAFF
few NA TRBJ1-2 TRBV29-1 TGCAGCGTAGGGACCGACTATGGCTACACCTTC CSVGTDYGYTF
many TRBD1 TRBJ1-6 TRBV20-1 TGCAGTGCTAGAGCCGCAGGGGGCGTCTATAATTCACCCCTCCACTTT CSARAAGGVYNSPLHF
many TRBD2 TRBJ2-5 TRBV20-1 TGCAGTGCTAACCCTCCTAGCGGAGCGTACCAAGAGACCCAGTACTTC CSANPPSGAYQETQYF
medium-sized NA TRBJ1-5 TRBV30 TGTGCCTGGAGTTACGGGTTCAATCAGCCCCAGCATTTT CAWSYGFNQPQHF
few NA TRBJ2-7 TRBV5-1 TGCGCCAGCAGCTTGGCCGGAGGGGGCAAATCGTCCTACGAGCAGTACTTC CASSLAGGGKSSYEQYF
few TRBD1 TRBJ2-7 TRBV6-6 TGTGCCAGCAGTTACACCGGGACAGGGAGGGTCAACGAGCAGTACTTC CASSYTGTGRVNEQYF
many TRBD1 TRBJ1-2 TRBV7-2 TGTGCCAGCAGCTCGGGCAGACAGGGAGCCTATGGCTACACCTTC CASSSGRQGAYGYTF
NA TRBD1 TRBJ2-4 TRBV18 TGTGCCAGCTCACCCCCCGGGACAGGGGGCTACATTCAGTACTTC CASSPPGTGGYIQYF
few NA TRBJ1-1 TRBV7-9 TGTGCCAGCAGCTTAGACTGGGTTGTCGACACTGAAGCTTTCTTT CASSLDWVVDTEAFF
few NA TRBJ2-4 TRBV19 TGTGCCAGTAGTATTGGGGGAAACATTCAGTACTTC CASSIGGNIQYF
few NA TRBJ2-2 TRBV7-9 TGTGCCAGCAGCCCCCGACAGACCCCCGTCCTTATTACGAACACCGGGGAGCTGTTTTTT CASSPRQTPVLITNTGELFF
NA NA TRBJ1-3 TRBV28 TGTGCCAGCAGTTTTCAGGCCAGCTCTGGAAACACCATATATTTT CASSFQASSGNTIYF